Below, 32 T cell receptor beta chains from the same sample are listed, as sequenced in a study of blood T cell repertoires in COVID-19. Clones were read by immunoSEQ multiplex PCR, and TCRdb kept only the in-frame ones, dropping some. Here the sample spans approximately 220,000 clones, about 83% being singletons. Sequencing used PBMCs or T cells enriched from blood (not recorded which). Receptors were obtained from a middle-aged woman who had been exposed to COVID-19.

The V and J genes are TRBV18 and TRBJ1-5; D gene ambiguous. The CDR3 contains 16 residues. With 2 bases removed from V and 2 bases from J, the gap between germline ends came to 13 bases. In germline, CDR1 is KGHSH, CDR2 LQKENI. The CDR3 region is CASSPEGGRGNQPQHF. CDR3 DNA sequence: TGTGCCAGCTCACCAGAGGGAGGGAGAGGCAATCAGCCCCAGCATTTT.

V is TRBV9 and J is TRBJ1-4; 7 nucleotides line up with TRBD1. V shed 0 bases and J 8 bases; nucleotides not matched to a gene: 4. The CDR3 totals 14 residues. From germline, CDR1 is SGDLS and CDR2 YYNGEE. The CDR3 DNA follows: TGTGCCAGCAGCGTAGGAGGGGGCTGGGAAAAACTGTTTTTT. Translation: CASSVGGGWEKLFF.

CDR3 in DNA: TGCGCCAGCAGCCTACCGGGGGGGCACGAGACCCAGTACTTC. Encoded protein: CASSLPGGHETQYF. This chain links TRBV5-1 with TRBJ2-5; 8 nucleotides agree with TRBD2. Trimming cost V 4 bases and J 5 bases; bases outside gene matches: 7. This CDR3 has 14 residues. Germline loops: CDR1 SGHRS, CDR2 YFSETQ. Using reference TRBV5-1 and TRBJ2-5 for the parts outside the CDR3, the full variable domain is KAGVTQTPRYLIKTRGQQVTLSCSPISGHRSVSWYQQTPGQGLQFLFEYFSETQRNKGNFPGRFSGRQFSNSRSEMNVSTLELGDSALYLCASSLPGGHETQYFGPGTRLLVL.

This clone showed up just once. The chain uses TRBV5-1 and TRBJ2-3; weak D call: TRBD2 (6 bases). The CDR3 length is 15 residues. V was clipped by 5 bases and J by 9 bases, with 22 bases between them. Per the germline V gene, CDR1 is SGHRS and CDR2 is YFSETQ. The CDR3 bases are TGCGCCAGCAGGTTACTGGGGGACTCCCTGAACACGCAGTATTTT. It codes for CASRLLGDSLNTQYF.

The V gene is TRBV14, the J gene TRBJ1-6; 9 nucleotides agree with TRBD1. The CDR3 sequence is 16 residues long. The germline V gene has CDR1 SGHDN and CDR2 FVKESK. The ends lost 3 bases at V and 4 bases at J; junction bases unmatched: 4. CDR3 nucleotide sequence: TGTGCCAGCAGCCATGAGGGACAGGGTTATAATTCACCCCTCCACTTT. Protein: CASSHEGQGYNSPLHF. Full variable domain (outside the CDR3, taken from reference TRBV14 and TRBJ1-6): EAGVTQFPSHSVIEKGQTVTLRCDPISGHDNLYWYRRVMGKEIKFLLHFVKESKQDESGMPNNRFLAERTGGTYSTLKVQPAELEDSGVYFCASSHEGQGYNSPLHFGNGTRLTVT.

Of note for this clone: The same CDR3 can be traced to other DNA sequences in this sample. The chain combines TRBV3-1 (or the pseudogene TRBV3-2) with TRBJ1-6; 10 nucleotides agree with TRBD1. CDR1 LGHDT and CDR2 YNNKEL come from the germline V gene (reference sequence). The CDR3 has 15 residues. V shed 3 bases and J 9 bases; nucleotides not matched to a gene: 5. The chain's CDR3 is CASSQGGQGRSPLHF. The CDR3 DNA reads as TGTGCCAGCAGCCAGGGGGGACAGGGGCGTTCACCCCTCCACTTT.

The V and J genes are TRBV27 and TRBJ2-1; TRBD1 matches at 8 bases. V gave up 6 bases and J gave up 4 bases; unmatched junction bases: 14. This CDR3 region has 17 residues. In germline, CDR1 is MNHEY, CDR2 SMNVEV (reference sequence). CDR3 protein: CASSNSRGRDEYNEQFF. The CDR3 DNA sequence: TGTGCCAGCAGCAACTCCAGGGGGCGGGATGAATACAATGAGCAGTTCTTC.

The CDR3 DNA reads TGTGCCAGCTCACCCATACCGCCGGGACAGGGAGGCGTTGGGGCCAACGTCCTGACTTTC. Its translation: CASSPIPPGQGGVGANVLTF. The gene calls are TRBV18 and TRBJ2-6; 9 bases are shared with TRBD1. CDR1 is KGHSH and CDR2 is LQKENI in the germline V gene. The V gene end was trimmed by 3 bases and the J gene end by 3 bases; junction bases not matched to a gene: 15. The CDR3 runs 20 residues.

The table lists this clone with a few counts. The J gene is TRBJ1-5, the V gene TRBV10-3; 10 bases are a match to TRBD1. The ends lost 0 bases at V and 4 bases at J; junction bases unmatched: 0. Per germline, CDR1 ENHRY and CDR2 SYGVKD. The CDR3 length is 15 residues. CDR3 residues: CAISESGQGNQPQHF. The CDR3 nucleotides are TGTGCCATCAGTGAGTCGGGACAGGGGAATCAGCCCCAGCATTTT.

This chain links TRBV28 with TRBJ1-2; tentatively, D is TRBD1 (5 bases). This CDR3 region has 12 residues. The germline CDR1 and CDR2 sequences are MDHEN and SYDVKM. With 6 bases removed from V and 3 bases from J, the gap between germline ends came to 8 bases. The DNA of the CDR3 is TGTGCCAGCAGACCAGGGTACTATGGCTACACCTTC. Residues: CASRPGYYGYTF.

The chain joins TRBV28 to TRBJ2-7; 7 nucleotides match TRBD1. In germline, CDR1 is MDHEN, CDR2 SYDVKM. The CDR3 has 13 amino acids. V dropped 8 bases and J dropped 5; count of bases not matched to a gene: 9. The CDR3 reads CASWAPTGNEQYF. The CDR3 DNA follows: TGTGCCAGCTGGGCTCCGACAGGGAACGAGCAGTACTTC. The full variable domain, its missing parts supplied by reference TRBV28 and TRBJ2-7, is DVKVTQSSRYLVKRTGEKVFLECVQDMDHENMFWYRQDPGLGLRLIYFSYDVKMKEKGDIPEGYSVSREKKERFSLILESASTNQTSMYLCASWAPTGNEQYFGPGTRLTVT.

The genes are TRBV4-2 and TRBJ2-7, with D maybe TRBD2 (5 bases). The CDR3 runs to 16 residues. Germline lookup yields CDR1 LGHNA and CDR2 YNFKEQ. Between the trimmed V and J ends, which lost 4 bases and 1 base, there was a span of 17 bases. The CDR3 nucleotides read TGTGCCAGCAGCCCCGAGGTTATGCGGGTTTCCTACGAGCAGTACTTC. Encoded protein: CASSPEVMRVSYEQYF.

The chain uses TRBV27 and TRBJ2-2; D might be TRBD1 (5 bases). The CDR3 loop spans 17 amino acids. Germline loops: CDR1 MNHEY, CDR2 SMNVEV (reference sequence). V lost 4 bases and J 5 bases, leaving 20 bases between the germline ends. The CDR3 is CASSSRGQRILTGELFF. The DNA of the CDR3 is TGTGCCAGCAGTTCAAGGGGCCAGAGGATCCTAACCGGGGAGCTGTTTTTT.

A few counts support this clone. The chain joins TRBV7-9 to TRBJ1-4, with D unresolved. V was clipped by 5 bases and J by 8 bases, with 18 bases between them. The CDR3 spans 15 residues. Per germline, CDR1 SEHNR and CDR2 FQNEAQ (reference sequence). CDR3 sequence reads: CASSPYTRRGEKLFF. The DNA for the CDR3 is TGTGCCAGCAGCCCCTACACCCGAAGAGGGGAAAAACTGTTTTTT.

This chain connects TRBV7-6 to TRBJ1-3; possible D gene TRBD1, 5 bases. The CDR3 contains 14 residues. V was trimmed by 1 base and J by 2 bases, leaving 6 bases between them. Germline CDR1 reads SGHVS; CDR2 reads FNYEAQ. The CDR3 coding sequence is TGTGCCAGCAGCTTAGGACAGACTGGAAACACCATATATTTT. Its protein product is CASSLGQTGNTIYF.

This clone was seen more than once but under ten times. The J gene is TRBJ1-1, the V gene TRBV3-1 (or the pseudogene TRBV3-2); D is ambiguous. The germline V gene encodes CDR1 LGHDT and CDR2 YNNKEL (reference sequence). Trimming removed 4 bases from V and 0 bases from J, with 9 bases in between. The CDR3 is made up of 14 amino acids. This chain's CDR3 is CASSPRAVNTEAFF. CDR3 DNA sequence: TGTGCCAGCAGCCCCCGTGCGGTGAACACTGAAGCTTTCTTT.

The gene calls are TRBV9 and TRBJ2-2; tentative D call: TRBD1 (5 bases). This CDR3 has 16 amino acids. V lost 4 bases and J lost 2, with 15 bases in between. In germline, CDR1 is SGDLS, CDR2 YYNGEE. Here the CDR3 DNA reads TGTGCCAGCAGCCCCCGACAGACCCTAAACACCGGGGAGCTGTTTTTT. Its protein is CASSPRQTLNTGELFF.

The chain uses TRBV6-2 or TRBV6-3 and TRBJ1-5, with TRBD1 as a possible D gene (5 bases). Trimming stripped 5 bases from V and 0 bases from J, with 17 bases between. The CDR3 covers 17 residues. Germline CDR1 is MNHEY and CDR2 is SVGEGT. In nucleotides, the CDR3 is TGTGCCAGCAGTCAGAAGTTTGTAGGGGATAGCAATCAGCCCCAGCATTTT. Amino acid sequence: CASSQKFVGDSNQPQHF.

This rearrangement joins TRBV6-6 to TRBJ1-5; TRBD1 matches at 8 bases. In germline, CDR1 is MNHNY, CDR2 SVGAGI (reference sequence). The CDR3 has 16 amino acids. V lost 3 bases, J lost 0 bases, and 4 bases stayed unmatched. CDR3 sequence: CASSYWGQASNQPQHF. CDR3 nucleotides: TGTGCCAGCAGTTATTGGGGACAGGCTAGCAATCAGCCCCAGCATTTT.

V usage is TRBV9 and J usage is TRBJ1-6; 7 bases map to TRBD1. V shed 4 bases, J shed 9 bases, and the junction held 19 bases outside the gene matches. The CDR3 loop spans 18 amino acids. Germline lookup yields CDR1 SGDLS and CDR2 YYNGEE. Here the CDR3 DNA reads TGTGCCAGCAGCCCAAGGGACAGTAGCCCCGGAGGGGGTTCACCCCTCCACTTT. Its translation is CASSPRDSSPGGGSPLHF.

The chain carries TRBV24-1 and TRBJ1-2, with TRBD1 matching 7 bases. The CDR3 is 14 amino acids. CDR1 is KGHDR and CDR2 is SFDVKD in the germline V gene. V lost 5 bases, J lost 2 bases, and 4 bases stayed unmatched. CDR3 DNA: TGTGCCACCAGTGCCCCGGACAGGAACTATGGCTACACCTTC. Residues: CATSAPDRNYGYTF.

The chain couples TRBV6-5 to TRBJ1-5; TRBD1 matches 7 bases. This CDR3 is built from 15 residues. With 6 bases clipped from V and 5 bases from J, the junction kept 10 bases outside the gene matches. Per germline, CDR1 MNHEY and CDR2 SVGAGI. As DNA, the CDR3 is TGTGCCAGCAGCCAGGGACAGCCAGGTTATCAGCCCCAGCATTTT. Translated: CASSQGQPGYQPQHF.

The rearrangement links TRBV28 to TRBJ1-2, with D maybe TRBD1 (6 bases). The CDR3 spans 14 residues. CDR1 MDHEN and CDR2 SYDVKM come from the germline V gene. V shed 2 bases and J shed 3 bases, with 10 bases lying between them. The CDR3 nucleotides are TGTGCCAGCAGTTTAGATCACAGGGACTATGGCTACACCTTC. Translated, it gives CASSLDHRDYGYTF.

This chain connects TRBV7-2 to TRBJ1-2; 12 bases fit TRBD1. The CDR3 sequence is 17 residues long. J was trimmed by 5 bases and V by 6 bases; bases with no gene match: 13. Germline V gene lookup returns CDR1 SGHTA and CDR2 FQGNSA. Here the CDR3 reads CASRIGTGGSVLYGYTF. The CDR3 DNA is TGTGCCAGCAGGATTGGGACAGGGGGCTCCGTATTATATGGCTACACCTTC.

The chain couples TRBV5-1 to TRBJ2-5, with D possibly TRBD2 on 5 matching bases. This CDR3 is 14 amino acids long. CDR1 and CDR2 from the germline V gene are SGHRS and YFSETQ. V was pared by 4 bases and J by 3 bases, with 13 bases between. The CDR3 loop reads CASSIGGLEETQYF. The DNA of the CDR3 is TGCGCCAGCAGCATAGGAGGTCTGGAAGAGACCCAGTACTTC.

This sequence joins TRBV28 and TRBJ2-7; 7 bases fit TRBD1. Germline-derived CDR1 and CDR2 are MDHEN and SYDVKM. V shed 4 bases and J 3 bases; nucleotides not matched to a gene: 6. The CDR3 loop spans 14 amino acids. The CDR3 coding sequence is TGTGCCAGCAGTTGGTCAGGGACAGTCTACGAGCAGTACTTC. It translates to CASSWSGTVYEQYF.

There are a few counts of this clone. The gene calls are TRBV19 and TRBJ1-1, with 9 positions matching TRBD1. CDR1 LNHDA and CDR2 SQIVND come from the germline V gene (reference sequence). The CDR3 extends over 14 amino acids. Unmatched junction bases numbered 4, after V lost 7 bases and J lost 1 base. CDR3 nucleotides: TGTGCCAGTAACCCGGACAGGGGGAACACTGAAGCTTTCTTT. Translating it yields CASNPDRGNTEAFF.

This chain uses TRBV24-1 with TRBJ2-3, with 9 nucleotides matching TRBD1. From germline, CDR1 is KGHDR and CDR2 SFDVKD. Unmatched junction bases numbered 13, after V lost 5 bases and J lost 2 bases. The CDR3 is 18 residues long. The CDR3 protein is CATSGSTDRGENTDTQYF. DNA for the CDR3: TGTGCCACCAGTGGTTCCACGGACAGGGGCGAAAACACAGATACGCAGTATTTT.

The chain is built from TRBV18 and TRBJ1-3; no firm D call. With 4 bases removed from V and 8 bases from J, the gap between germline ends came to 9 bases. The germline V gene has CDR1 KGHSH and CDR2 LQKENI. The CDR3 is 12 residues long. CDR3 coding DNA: TGTGCCAGCTCACTGCGGGAGGACACCATATATTTT. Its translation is CASSLREDTIYF.

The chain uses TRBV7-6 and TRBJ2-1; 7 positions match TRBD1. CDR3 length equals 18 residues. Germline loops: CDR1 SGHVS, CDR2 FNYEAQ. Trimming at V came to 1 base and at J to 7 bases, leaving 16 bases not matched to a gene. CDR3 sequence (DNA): TGTGCCAGCAGCTTAGAGGGGAAAGCTGGCAGGGGGTGGAATGAGCAGTTCTTC. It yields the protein CASSLEGKAGRGWNEQFF.

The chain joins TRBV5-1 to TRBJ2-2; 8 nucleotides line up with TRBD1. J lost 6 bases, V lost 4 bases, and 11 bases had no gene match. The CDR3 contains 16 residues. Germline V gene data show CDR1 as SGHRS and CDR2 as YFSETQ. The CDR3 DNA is TGCGCCAGCAGCGTGGCGGACAGGGAGATCCCCGGGGAGCTGTTTTTT. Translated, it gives CASSVADREIPGELFF.

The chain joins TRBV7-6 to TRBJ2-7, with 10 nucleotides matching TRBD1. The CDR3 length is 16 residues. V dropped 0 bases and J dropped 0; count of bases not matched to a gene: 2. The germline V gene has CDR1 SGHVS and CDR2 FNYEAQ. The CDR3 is CASSLATGGTSYEQYF. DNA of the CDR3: TGTGCCAGCAGCTTAGCGACAGGGGGCACCTCCTACGAGCAGTACTTC.